This TCR beta chain was observed in a study of blood T cell repertoires in COVID-19. The table came from immunoSEQ multiplex PCR; TCRdb's copy has only in-frame clones and leaves some out. The table includes approximately 200,000 clones, around 90% detected once. Input material: PBMCs or T cells enriched from blood (not recorded which). The TCR originated in a woman between 25 and 40 years old who had recovered from COVID-19.

As DNA, the CDR3 is TGCGCCAGCAGCTTGGCGCCAGGGATTGACTATGGCTACACCTTC. Protein: CASSLAPGIDYGYTF. The rearrangement uses TRBV5-1 and TRBJ1-2; D perhaps matches TRBD1 (5 bases). The ends were cut back, 0 bases at V and 3 bases at J, with 12 bases in the middle. The CDR3 is 15 residues long. CDR1 and CDR2 from the germline V gene are SGHRS and YFSETQ.